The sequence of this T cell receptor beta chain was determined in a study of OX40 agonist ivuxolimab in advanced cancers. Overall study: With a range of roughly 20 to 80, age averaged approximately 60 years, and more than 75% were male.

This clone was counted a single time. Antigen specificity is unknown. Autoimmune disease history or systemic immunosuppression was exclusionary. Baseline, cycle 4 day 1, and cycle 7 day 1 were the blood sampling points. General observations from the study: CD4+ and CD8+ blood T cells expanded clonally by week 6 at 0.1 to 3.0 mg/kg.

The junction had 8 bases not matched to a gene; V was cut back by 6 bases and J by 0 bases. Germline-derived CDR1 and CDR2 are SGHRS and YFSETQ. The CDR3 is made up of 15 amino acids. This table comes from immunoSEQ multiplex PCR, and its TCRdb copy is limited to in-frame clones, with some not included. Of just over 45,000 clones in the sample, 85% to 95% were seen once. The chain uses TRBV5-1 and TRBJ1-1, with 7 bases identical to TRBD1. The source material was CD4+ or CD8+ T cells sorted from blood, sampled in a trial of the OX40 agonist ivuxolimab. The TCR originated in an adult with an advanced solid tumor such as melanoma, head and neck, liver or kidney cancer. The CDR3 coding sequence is TGCGCCAGCACTCGGGACAGTCCTATGAACACTGAAGCTTTCTTT. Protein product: CASTRDSPMNTEAFF. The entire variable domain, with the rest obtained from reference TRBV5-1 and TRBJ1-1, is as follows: KAGVTQTPRYLIKTRGQQVTLSCSPISGHRSVSWYQQTPGQGLQFLFEYFSETQRNKGNFPGRFSGRQFSNSRSEMNVSTLELGDSALYLCASTRDSPMNTEAFFGQGTRLTVV.